The 22 T cell receptor beta chains listed next were all sequenced from one sample in a study of cytomegalovirus exposure and HLA in healthy donors. The PCR made use of 60 Vbeta and 13 Jbeta primers. Measured with immunoSEQ multiplex PCR; TCRdb has only the in-frame clones, and not every one. The sample yields approximately 59,000 clones, roughly two thirds seen once. The sequenced material came from PBMCs. These receptors originate from a middle-aged man in good health and CMV-seropositive.

The chain carries TRBV18 and TRBJ1-3; no definite D call. The germline V gene encodes CDR1 KGHSH and CDR2 LQKENI. The CDR3 is made up of 15 amino acids. V lost 4 bases, J lost 0 bases, and 10 bases lay in between. The CDR3 bases are TGTGCCAGCTCACATCCGCGTCTCTCTGGAAACACCATATATTTT. The encoded protein is CASSHPRLSGNTIYF.

This rearrangement joins TRBV9 to TRBJ2-3; TRBD2 matches at 7 bases. The germline CDR1 and CDR2 sequences are SGDLS and YYNGEE. The CDR3 contains 16 residues. V trimming: 1 base; J trimming: 1 base; junction bases outside the gene matches: 6. Written as DNA, the CDR3 is TGTGCCAGCAGCGTAATGTCCCTAGCGGGCACAGATACGCAGTATTTT. This gives the protein CASSVMSLAGTDTQYF.

The CDR3 coding sequence is TGTGCCAGCAGTGACTCGAGGCAGAACTCCTATAATTCACCCCTCCACTTT. Translation gives CASSDSRQNSYNSPLHF. The chain is built from TRBV25-1 and TRBJ1-6; D ambiguous. The CDR3 consists of 17 residues. V lost 3 bases and J 0 bases, leaving 12 bases between the germline ends. Germline V gene data show CDR1 as MGHDK and CDR2 as SYGVNS.

The rearrangement uses TRBV13 and TRBJ2-5; D perhaps matches TRBD1 (6 bases). The CDR3 consists of 14 residues. Trimming took off 5 bases at V and 3 bases at J, with 13 bases between the two ends. Germline values: CDR1 PRHDT, CDR2 FYEKMQ (reference sequence). The CDR3 nucleotides read TGTGCCAGCAGCGCACAGGGATATGAAGAGACCCAGTACTTC. Protein: CASSAQGYEETQYF.

This chain's CDR3 is CASSLPDREDEQYF. Here the CDR3 DNA reads TGCGCCAGCAGTCTACCGGACAGGGAGGACGAGCAGTACTTC. The J gene is TRBJ2-7, the V gene TRBV23-1; 8 bases are shared with TRBD1. TRBV23-1 is annotated as an ORF whose role is uncertain. This CDR3 contains 14 residues. Germline trimming cut 4 bases from V and 5 bases from J; bases unmatched to any gene: 7.

This clone has a single count. This rearrangement joins TRBV30 to TRBJ2-2; 8 bases map to TRBD1. This CDR3 region has 15 residues. Germline loops: CDR1 GTSNPN, CDR2 SVGIG (reference sequence). V lost 2 bases to trimming and J lost 6 bases; unmatched junction nucleotides: 8. The CDR3 is CAWSREDRDAGELFF. The CDR3 DNA follows: TGTGCCTGGAGTAGAGAGGACAGGGATGCCGGGGAGCTGTTTTTT.

The J gene is TRBJ2-3, the V gene TRBV11-3; 8 positions agree with TRBD2. V was pared by 5 bases and J by 6 bases, with 7 bases of the junction left unmatched. The CDR3 loop spans 14 amino acids. Germline assignment: CDR1 SGHNT and CDR2 YENEEA. For the CDR3, the DNA is TGTGCCAGCAGCCTAAGCGGGAGCGGGGATACGCAGTATTTT. Encoded protein: CASSLSGSGDTQYF. Filled out from reference TRBV11-3 and TRBJ2-3, the complete variable domain reads EAGVVQSPRYKIIEKKQPVAFWCNPISGHNTLYWYLQNLGQGPELLIRYENEEAVDDSQLPKDRFSAERLKGVDSTLKIQPAELGDSAVYLCASSLSGSGDTQYFGPGTRLTVL.

This chain links TRBV5-1 with TRBJ2-3; 9 bases fit TRBD2. The V gene's germline CDR1 is SGHRS and CDR2 YFSETQ. V shed 0 bases and J 3 bases; nucleotides not matched to a gene: 5. The length of the CDR3 is 16 residues. The CDR3 here is CASSLVLAGETDTQYF. For the CDR3, the DNA is TGCGCCAGCAGCTTGGTCTTAGCGGGGGAGACAGATACGCAGTATTTT.

This clone has just a few counts. The rearrangement joins TRBV6-6 to TRBJ1-5; tentatively, D is TRBD1 (6 bases). From germline, CDR1 is MNHNY and CDR2 SVGAGI (reference sequence). The germline V and J ends were trimmed by 10 bases and 4 bases, with 14 bases remaining between them. The CDR3 length is 13 residues. This CDR3 is CATQGLRNQPQHF. CDR3 DNA: TGTGCCACACAGGGTTTGCGAAATCAGCCCCAGCATTTT.

The chain is built from TRBV25-1 and TRBJ2-7, with D possibly TRBD2 on 6 matching bases. Germline V gives CDR1 MGHDK, CDR2 SYGVNS. The ends were cut back, 3 bases at V and 3 bases at J, with 12 bases in the middle. This CDR3 comprises 14 residues. CDR3 sequence: CASSDRSSGYEQYF. CDR3 DNA sequence: TGTGCCAGCAGTGATCGAAGTAGCGGCTACGAGCAGTACTTC.

The genes are TRBV7-2 and TRBJ2-3, with 12 bases identical to TRBD2. Germline-derived CDR1 and CDR2 are SGHTA and FQGNSA. This CDR3 is 15 amino acids long. Trimming cost V 5 bases and J 5 bases; bases outside gene matches: 5. CDR3 in amino acids: CASSPGLAGLDTQYF. As DNA, the CDR3 is TGTGCCAGCAGCCCAGGACTAGCGGGATTAGATACGCAGTATTTT.

This chain joins TRBV4-3 and TRBJ2-7; 10 nucleotides agree with TRBD2. The CDR3 contains 18 residues. The V segment lost 0 bases and the J segment 2 bases; nucleotides outside the gene matches: 10. The germline V gene has CDR1 LGHNA and CDR2 YSLEER. The CDR3: CASSQDRQAGGLPYEQYF. In DNA form, the CDR3 reads TGCGCCAGCAGCCAAGATCGACAAGCGGGAGGGCTTCCCTACGAGCAGTACTTC.

This clone occurred a few times. The chain carries TRBV11-3 and TRBJ2-7; D call uncertain. Germline V CDR1 and CDR2: SGHNT, YENEEA. The CDR3 has 12 residues. The V and J ends lost 5 bases and 3 bases respectively, with 8 bases between them. The CDR3 is CASSLSYYEQYF. The CDR3, as DNA: TGTGCCAGCAGCCTTAGTTACTACGAGCAGTACTTC.

This clone was observed a few times. V is TRBV9 and J is TRBJ2-1, with TRBD2 identical over 10 bases. In germline, CDR1 is SGDLS, CDR2 YYNGEE. Losses at the gene ends were 0 bases for V and 4 bases for J; bases not matched to a gene: 1. The CDR3 is 15 amino acids. CDR3 bases: TGTGCCAGCAGCGTAGAAGCGGGAGGGTACAATGAGCAGTTCTTC. Translating it yields CASSVEAGGYNEQFF.

This clone was found a few times. This chain connects TRBV11-3 to TRBJ2-1; D might be TRBD2 (6 bases). The CDR3 is 15 amino acids. Germline values: CDR1 SGHNT, CDR2 YENEEA. The V gene lost 5 bases and the J gene lost 6 bases, with 17 bases spanning the gap. The CDR3 nucleotides read TGTGCCAGCAGCCTATCGGGGGAAGCGCTCAATGAGCAGTTCTTC. It is translated as CASSLSGEALNEQFF.

This chain connects TRBV7-2 to TRBJ2-7; 9 bases agree with TRBD2. The CDR3 spans 14 residues. Unmatched junction bases numbered 6, after V lost 4 bases and J lost 5 bases. Looked up from germline, CDR1 is SGHTA and CDR2 is FQGNSA. The DNA of the CDR3 is TGTGCCAGCAGCTATAGCGGGGGCCCCAACGAGCAGTACTTC. This gives the protein CASSYSGGPNEQYF.

The chain has TRBV7-9 and TRBJ2-5; possibly TRBD1 for D (6 bases). Looked up from germline, CDR1 is SEHNR and CDR2 is FQNEAQ (reference sequence). V lost 3 bases and J 5 bases, leaving 13 bases between the germline ends. The CDR3 runs 14 residues. CDR3 bases: TGTGCCAGCAGCTTCCCACAGGGCCTCGAGACCCAGTACTTC. This encodes CASSFPQGLETQYF.

The chain couples TRBV30 to TRBJ1-3; TRBD1 agrees at 7 bases. Trimming took 0 bases from V and 2 from J; bases not matched to a gene: 4. Germline CDR1 and CDR2: GTSNPN and SVGIG (reference sequence). This CDR3 is 15 amino acids long. CDR3 protein: CAWSVTGAAGNTIYF. The CDR3 bases are TGTGCCTGGAGTGTAACAGGGGCCGCTGGAAACACCATATATTTT.

The J gene is TRBJ2-1, the V gene TRBV30; possible D gene TRBD1, 6 bases. V was clipped by 0 bases and J by 4 bases, with 13 bases between them. This CDR3 is built from 15 residues. Germline CDR1 and CDR2: GTSNPN and SVGIG (reference sequence). This chain's CDR3 is CAWSVGGGAYNEQFF. In DNA form, the CDR3 reads TGTGCCTGGAGTGTGGGTGGGGGCGCTTACAATGAGCAGTTCTTC. Looking up the rest from reference TRBV30 and TRBJ2-1 gives the full variable domain: SQTIHQWPATLVQPVGSPLSLECTVEGTSNPNLYWYRQAAGRGLQLLFYSVGIGQISSEVPQNLSASRPQDRQFILSSKKLLLSDSGFYLCAWSVGGGAYNEQFFGPGTRLTVL.

V gene TRBV19 combines with J gene TRBJ2-3; TRBD2 aligns across 12 bases. The CDR3 extends over 18 amino acids. J was trimmed by 2 bases and V by 1 base; bases with no gene match: 7. Germline values: CDR1 LNHDA, CDR2 SQIVND (reference sequence). Here the CDR3 DNA reads TGTGCCAGTAGTATAGCCTCAACTAGCGGGGGGACCACAGATACGCAGTATTTT. Amino acid sequence: CASSIASTSGGTTDTQYF.

This clone was counted a few times. The J gene is TRBJ2-5, the V gene TRBV11-2; perhaps TRBD2 as D (6 bases). The germline V gene has CDR1 SGHAT and CDR2 FQNNGV. The ends were cut back, 0 bases at V and 6 bases at J, with 17 bases in the middle. The CDR3 consists of 16 residues. CDR3 in amino acids: CASSLDRQGGEQTQYF. Written as DNA, the CDR3 is TGTGCCAGCAGCTTAGATCGGCAGGGAGGCGAACAGACCCAGTACTTC.

This clone was found a few times. The germline gene is not matched at one end of the junction; a read error may be the cause. V usage is TRBV10-3 and J usage is TRBJ2-5; 10 positions agree with TRBD2. Germline V lookup: CDR1 ENHRY, CDR2 SYGVKD. The CDR3 has 15 residues. The CDR3 here is CASSERTSGGETQYF. DNA for the CDR3: TGTGCCAGCAGTGAACGGACTAGCGGTGGAGAGACCCAGTACTTC.